This TCR beta chain originates from a study of identical twins. General study findings and limits: Monozygotic twins shared more out-of-frame TCR alpha than recombination models predicted.

TCRdb re-derived calls from the 5' RACE reads in MiXCR, one entry per CDR3 protein. The table includes 450,000 or so distinct CDR3 sequences, approximately 15% detected once. Germline trimming cut 5 bases from V and 3 bases from J; bases unmatched to any gene: 3. The CDR3 runs 14 residues. This clonotype was counted at least ten times. What it binds is not known. The same sample was also used in a study of yellow fever vaccine responses in identical twins.

The gene calls are TRBV12-3 or TRBV12-4 and TRBJ2-7; 11 bases are shared with TRBD2. Sequenced input: CD4+ T cells sorted from blood. The TCR was taken from a woman aged 18-35 years in good health. CDR3 coding DNA: TGTGCCAGCAGTCTCGGACTAGCGGGCTACGAGCAGTACTTC. Its translation is CASSLGLAGYEQYF.